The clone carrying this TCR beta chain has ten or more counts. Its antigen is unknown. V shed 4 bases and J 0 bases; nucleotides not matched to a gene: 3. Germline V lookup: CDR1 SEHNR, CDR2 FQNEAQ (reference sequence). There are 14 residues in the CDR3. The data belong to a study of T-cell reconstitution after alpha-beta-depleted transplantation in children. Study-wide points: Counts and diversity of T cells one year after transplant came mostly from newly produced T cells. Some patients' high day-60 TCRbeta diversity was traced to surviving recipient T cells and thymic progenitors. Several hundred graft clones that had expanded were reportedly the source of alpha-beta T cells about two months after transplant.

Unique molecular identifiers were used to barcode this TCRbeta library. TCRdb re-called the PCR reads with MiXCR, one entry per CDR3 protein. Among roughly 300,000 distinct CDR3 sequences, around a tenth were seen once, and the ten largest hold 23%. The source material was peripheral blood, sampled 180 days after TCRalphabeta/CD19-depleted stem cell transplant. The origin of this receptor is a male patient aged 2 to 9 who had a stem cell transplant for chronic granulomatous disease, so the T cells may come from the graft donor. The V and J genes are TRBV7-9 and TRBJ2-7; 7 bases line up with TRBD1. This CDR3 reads CASSYRDSSYEQYF. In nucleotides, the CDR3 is TGTGCCAGCAGCTACCGGGACAGCTCCTACGAGCAGTACTTC.